This T cell receptor (beta chain) was obtained from a study of T cell repertoires in cytomegalovirus infection. Study as a whole: Based on public TCR beta signatures, there were indications of CMV infection and of a matching HLA type.

There are 17 residues in the CDR3. CDR1 SNHLY and CDR2 FYNNEI come from the germline V gene. With 9 bases removed from V and 1 base from J, the gap between germline ends came to 19 bases. TCRdb passed the reads through MiXCR, listing each CDR3 protein once. The table records 290,000 or so distinct CDR3 sequences, 9.6% of them present only once. The chain combines TRBV2 with TRBJ2-6; D remains unclear. The clonotype was recovered from a human donor in good health (CMV status not recorded). Some clones in this sample may be carry-over from other donors' samples. Sequencing was carried out using PBMCs. CDR3 sequence reads: CARRLRDLGSGANVLTF. The CDR3 DNA reads as TGTGCCAGGAGACTCAGAGATCTTGGGTCTGGGGCCAACGTCCTGACTTTC.